These 15 T cell receptor beta chains were sequenced from one sample in a study of T-cell memory formation after mild COVID-19. Using its own MiXCR run on the 5' RACE reads, TCRdb lists one record per CDR3 protein. This sample carries 75,000 to 95,000 distinct CDR3 sequences, approximately 13% of them seen once, and the ten largest clones take around 27%. The material sequenced was PBMCs or a T cell subset sorted from them (not recorded which). The origin of the receptors is an adult woman who had mild COVID-19 (a few samples of this study predate the infection). Cell type and time point are not known.

This clonotype was detected a few times. The rearrangement joins TRBV19 to TRBJ2-1, with 10 bases that match TRBD1. CDR3 length: 15 residues. Per the germline V gene, CDR1 is LNHDA and CDR2 is SQIVND (reference sequence). V trimming: 5 bases; J trimming: 6 bases; junction bases outside the gene matches: 7. The CDR3 spells CASSPMGQGINEQFF. CDR3 bases: TGTGCCAGTAGTCCGATGGGACAGGGGATCAATGAGCAGTTCTTC.

This clonotype was seen many times. The chain has TRBV7-9 and TRBJ2-6; unclear D gene. The V and J ends lost 2 bases and 2 bases respectively, with 16 bases between them. CDR3 length equals 18 residues. Germline V gene lookup returns CDR1 SEHNR and CDR2 FQNEAQ (reference sequence). The CDR3 DNA reads TGTGCCAGCAGCTTACCTCCCATCCAGCTCCCTGGGGCCAACGTCCTGACTTTC. Translation gives CASSLPPIQLPGANVLTF.

This clonotype has only one observation. A much larger clone sits a single nucleotide away, making a read error possible. V and J are TRBV4-2 and TRBJ2-1; 7 nucleotides agree with TRBD1. CDR3 length: 14 residues. Per the germline V gene, CDR1 is LGHNA and CDR2 is YNFKEQ. CDR3: CTSSQLGDSNEQFF. The CDR3 DNA follows: TGTACCAGCAGCCAATTAGGGGACAGCAATGAGCAGTTCTTC.

This clonotype occurred many times. This sequence joins TRBV4-3 and TRBJ2-1; 11 bases align to TRBD1. Germline V gene lookup returns CDR1 LGHNA and CDR2 YSLEER. The CDR3 totals 15 residues. After removal of 2 bases from V and 5 bases from J, the junction contained 2 bases not matched to a gene. The CDR3 DNA reads TGCGCCAGCAGCCAAACGGACAGGGGGCACAATGAGCAGTTCTTC. Its translation is CASSQTDRGHNEQFF.

This clonotype was found many times. This chain connects TRBV7-9 to TRBJ1-1, with D uncertain. CDR1 SEHNR and CDR2 FQNEAQ come from the germline V gene (reference sequence). The CDR3 covers 15 residues. The V and J ends lost 0 bases and 0 bases respectively, with 8 bases between them. Here the CDR3 DNA reads TGTGCCAGCAGCTTAGCAGAAGGGCTGAACACTGAAGCTTTCTTT. This encodes CASSLAEGLNTEAFF.

This clonotype was seen a few times. This sequence joins TRBV7-9 and TRBJ2-1; TRBD2 matches 12 bases. Trimming at V came to 1 base and at J to 8 bases, leaving 6 bases not matched to a gene. This CDR3 contains 16 residues. Germline V lookup: CDR1 SEHNR, CDR2 FQNEAQ (reference sequence). The CDR3: CASSLVLAGGVYEQFF. For the CDR3, the DNA is TGTGCCAGCAGCTTAGTTCTAGCGGGAGGGGTGTATGAGCAGTTCTTC.

This clonotype was seen a handful of times. The chain carries TRBV7-9 and TRBJ2-1; possibly TRBD2 for D (5 bases). Germline V gene data show CDR1 as SEHNR and CDR2 as FQNEAQ (reference sequence). Trimming took off 10 bases at V and 9 bases at J, with 16 bases between the two ends. CDR3 length equals 12 residues. CDR3 protein: CATETRVAEQFF. The DNA of the CDR3 is TGTGCCACGGAAACTAGAGTAGCTGAGCAGTTCTTC.

The J gene is TRBJ2-5, the V gene TRBV14; 9 positions agree with TRBD2. Germline V gene data show CDR1 as SGHDN and CDR2 as FVKESK. V gave up 2 bases and J gave up 4 bases; unmatched junction bases: 8. The CDR3 runs to 16 residues. CDR3 nucleotide sequence: TGTGCCAGCAGCCAATCTAGAGCGGGGGGCCGAGAGACCCAGTACTTC. Encoded protein: CASSQSRAGGRETQYF.

Only a few counts were recorded for this clonotype. The chain is built from TRBV2 and TRBJ2-1, with 9 positions matching TRBD2. The CDR3 sequence is 17 residues long. The germline CDR1 and CDR2 sequences are SNHLY and FYNNEI. The ends lost 4 bases at V and 2 bases at J; junction bases unmatched: 9. CDR3 sequence reads: CASSGWGLAGAYNEQFF. The CDR3 bases are TGTGCCAGCAGTGGTTGGGGATTAGCGGGAGCCTACAATGAGCAGTTCTTC. Looking up the rest from reference TRBV2 and TRBJ2-1 gives the full variable domain: EPEVTQTPSHQVTQMGQEVILRCVPISNHLYFYWYRQILGQKVEFLVSFYNNEISEKSEIFDDQFSVERPDGSNFTLKIRSTKLEDSAMYFCASSGWGLAGAYNEQFFGPGTRLTVL.

This clonotype was detected a few times. The rearrangement uses TRBV7-3 and TRBJ2-7; D possibly corresponds to TRBD1 (6 bases). This CDR3 has 13 amino acids. V shed 4 bases and J shed 6 bases, with 13 bases lying between them. Germline lookup yields CDR1 SGHTA and CDR2 FQGTGA. CDR3 nucleotide sequence: TGTGCCAGCAGCTCTGAAACAGGGTTCGAGCAGTACTTC. Amino acid sequence: CASSSETGFEQYF.

The chain has TRBV6-5 and TRBJ1-2; D might be TRBD1 (5 bases). Trimming took 5 bases from V and 8 from J, leaving 24 bases between them. Germline values: CDR1 MNHEY, CDR2 SVGAGI. The CDR3 sequence is 16 residues long. In nucleotides, the CDR3 is TGTGCCAGCAGTCCGGCGGGGCTGGGAGGGATCGAGGGCTACACCTTC. Its translation: CASSPAGLGGIEGYTF.

In DNA, the CDR3 is TGCAGTGCTAGAGATCTGTCAGGGAGTGAAGCTTTCTTT. This encodes CSARDLSGSEAFF. V and J are TRBV20-1 and TRBJ1-1; a weak D match, TRBD1 (5 bases). Per the germline V gene, CDR1 is DFQATT and CDR2 is SNEGSKA (reference sequence). The CDR3 has 13 residues. Between the trimmed V and J ends, which lost 0 bases and 7 bases, there was a span of 12 bases.

J is TRBJ2-3 and V is TRBV6-6, with 13 nucleotides matching TRBD2. J lost 3 bases, V lost 6 bases, and 3 bases had no gene match. Germline loops: CDR1 MNHNY, CDR2 SVGAGI (reference sequence). This CDR3 is built from 15 residues. The CDR3 nucleotides are TGTGCCAGCAGGTCGACTAGCGGGAGGACAGATACGCAGTATTTT. Translated, it gives CASRSTSGRTDTQYF.

The rearrangement joins TRBV7-9 to TRBJ2-3, with 9 bases fitting TRBD1. The CDR3 is made up of 16 amino acids. Germline V CDR1 and CDR2: SEHNR, FQNEAQ (reference sequence). V trimming: 5 bases; J trimming: 0 bases; junction bases outside the gene matches: 6. Here the CDR3 reads CASSPRDRESTDTQYF. The CDR3 DNA sequence: TGTGCCAGCAGCCCCCGGGACAGGGAAAGCACAGATACGCAGTATTTT.

This clonotype was observed a few times. The rearrangement links TRBV19 to TRBJ2-7; D is perhaps TRBD1 (7 bases). The V gene's germline CDR1 is LNHDA and CDR2 SQIVND (reference sequence). The CDR3 totals 13 residues. V lost 4 bases and J 5 bases, leaving 12 bases between the germline ends. CDR3 DNA: TGTGCCAGTAGTACCCAGGGGGGCAACGAGCAGTACTTC. Its protein is CASSTQGGNEQYF.